This record concerns one T cell receptor beta chain sequence. Antigen unknown. The data derive from a study of cytomegalovirus exposure and HLA in healthy donors. Findings and caveats of the study: 87-base-pair reads could not separate some V segments, including TRBV6-2 and TRBV6-3. When analyzed later, a missense DCLRE1C variant was found to be linked to TCR beta V- and J-gene trimming. The study listed around 150 cytomegalovirus-associated TCR beta chains. TCR beta sequences reportedly predicted most subjects' HLA-A and HLA-B alleles accurately.

The CDR3 is 13 amino acids. The V and J ends lost 4 bases and 5 bases respectively, with 11 bases between them. Germline lookup yields CDR1 ENHRY and CDR2 SYGVKD. PCR primers comprised 60 Vbeta and 13 Jbeta primers. Measured with immunoSEQ multiplex PCR; TCRdb has only the in-frame clones, and not every one. The sample holds some 150,000 clones, over 60% seen once. The source is a woman aged 40 to 50 in good health and CMV-seronegative. The chain uses TRBV10-3 and TRBJ2-5; D unclear. Sequenced input: PBMCs. The CDR3, as DNA: TGTGCCATCAGTGCGAGAGAAATGGAGACCCAGTACTTC. It specifies CAISAREMETQYF.